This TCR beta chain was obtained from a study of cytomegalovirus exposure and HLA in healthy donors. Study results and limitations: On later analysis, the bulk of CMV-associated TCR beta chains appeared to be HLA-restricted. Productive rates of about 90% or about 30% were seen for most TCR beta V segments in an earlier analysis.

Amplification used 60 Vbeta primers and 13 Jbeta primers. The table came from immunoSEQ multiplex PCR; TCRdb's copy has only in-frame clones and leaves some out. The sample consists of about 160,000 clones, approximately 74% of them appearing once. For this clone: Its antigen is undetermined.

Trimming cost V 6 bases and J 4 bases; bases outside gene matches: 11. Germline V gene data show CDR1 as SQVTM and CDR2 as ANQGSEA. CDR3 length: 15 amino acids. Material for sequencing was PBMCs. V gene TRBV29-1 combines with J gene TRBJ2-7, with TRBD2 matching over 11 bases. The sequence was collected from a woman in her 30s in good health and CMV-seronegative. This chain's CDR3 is CSVNSLAGGGYEQYF. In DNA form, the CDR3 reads TGCAGCGTCAACTCGCTAGCGGGAGGTGGGTACGAGCAGTACTTC.